The present T cell receptor (beta chain) was sequenced within a study of molecular identifiers for immune sequencing clone quantification. The CDR3 spans 16 residues. Germline V CDR1 and CDR2: SGHTA, FQGNSA. V shed 0 bases and J shed 3 bases, with 15 bases lying between them. The table lists this clonotype with many counts. Its antigen is still unknown. Study-wide results and limits: In naive cells, clones above 20 RNA copies held under 1% of molecules, whereas in effector cells they held over 98%. Among around 970,000 naive cells, spiked Jurkat TCR RNA from a single cell was reportedly detectable.

The naive CD8 libraries originated from between 20,000 and 1,000,000 sorted cells and drew on 10%, 30% or 50% RNA. Previously described methods and listed TCR primers were used for bulk TCR libraries. TCRdb fed the PCR reads into MiXCR, producing one record per CDR3 protein. The repertoire has 40,000 to 50,000 distinct CDR3 sequences, less than 20% of them found once; the top ten carry under 1.4%. Sequencing was performed on naive CD8+ T cells from blood, with Jurkat cell RNA spiked in. Stated subset: FACS-sorted CD8+CD4-CCR7+CD45RA+ naive T cells. J is TRBJ2-7 and V is TRBV7-2; no definite D call. This clonotype originated in a human donor in good health. Some libraries in this study had Jurkat cell RNA spiked in. The CDR3 nucleotides read TGTGCCAGCAGCTTAGCCCTCCCCTTTGCCTACTACGAGCAGTACTTC. It is translated as CASSLALPFAYYEQYF.